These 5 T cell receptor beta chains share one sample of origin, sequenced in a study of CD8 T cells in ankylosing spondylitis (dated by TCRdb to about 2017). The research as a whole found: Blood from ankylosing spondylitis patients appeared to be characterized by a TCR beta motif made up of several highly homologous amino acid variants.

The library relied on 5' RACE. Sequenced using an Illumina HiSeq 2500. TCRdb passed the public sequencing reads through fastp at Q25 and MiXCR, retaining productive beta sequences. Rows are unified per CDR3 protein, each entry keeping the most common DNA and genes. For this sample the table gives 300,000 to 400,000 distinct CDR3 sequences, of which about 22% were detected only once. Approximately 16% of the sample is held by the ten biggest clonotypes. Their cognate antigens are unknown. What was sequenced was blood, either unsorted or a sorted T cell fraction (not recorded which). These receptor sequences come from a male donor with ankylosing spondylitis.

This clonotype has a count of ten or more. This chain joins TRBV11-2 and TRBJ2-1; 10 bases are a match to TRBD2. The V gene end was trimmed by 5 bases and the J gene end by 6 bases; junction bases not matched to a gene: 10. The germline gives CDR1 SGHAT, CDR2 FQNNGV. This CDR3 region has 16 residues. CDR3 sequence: CASSQTRLAGANEQFF. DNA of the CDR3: TGTGCCAGCAGCCAGACCCGGCTAGCGGGAGCCAATGAGCAGTTCTTC.

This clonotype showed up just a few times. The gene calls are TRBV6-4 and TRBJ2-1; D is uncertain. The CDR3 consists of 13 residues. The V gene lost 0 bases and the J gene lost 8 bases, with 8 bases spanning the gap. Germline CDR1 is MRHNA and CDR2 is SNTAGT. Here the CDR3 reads CASSDSHQDEQFF. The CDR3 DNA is TGTGCCAGCAGTGACTCGCATCAAGATGAGCAGTTCTTC.

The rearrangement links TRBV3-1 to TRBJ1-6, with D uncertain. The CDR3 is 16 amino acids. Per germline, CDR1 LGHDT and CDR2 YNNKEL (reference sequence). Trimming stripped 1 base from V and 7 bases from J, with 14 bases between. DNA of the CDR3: TGTGCCAGCAGCCAAGGTACTGGCGCTCGGAATTCACCCCTCCACTTT. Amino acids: CASSQGTGARNSPLHF.

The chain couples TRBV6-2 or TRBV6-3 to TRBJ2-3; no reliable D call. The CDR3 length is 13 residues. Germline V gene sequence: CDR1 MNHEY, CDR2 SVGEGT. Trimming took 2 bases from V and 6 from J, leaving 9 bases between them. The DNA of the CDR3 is TGTGCCAGCAGTTACCCAGGCTCGGATACGCAGTATTTT. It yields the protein CASSYPGSDTQYF.

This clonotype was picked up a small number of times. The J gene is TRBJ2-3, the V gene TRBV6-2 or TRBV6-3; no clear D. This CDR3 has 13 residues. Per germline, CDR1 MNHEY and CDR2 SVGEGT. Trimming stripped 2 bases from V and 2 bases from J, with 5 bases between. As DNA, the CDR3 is TGTGCCAGCAGTTACGAGGTCACAGATACGCAGTATTTT. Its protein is CASSYEVTDTQYF.